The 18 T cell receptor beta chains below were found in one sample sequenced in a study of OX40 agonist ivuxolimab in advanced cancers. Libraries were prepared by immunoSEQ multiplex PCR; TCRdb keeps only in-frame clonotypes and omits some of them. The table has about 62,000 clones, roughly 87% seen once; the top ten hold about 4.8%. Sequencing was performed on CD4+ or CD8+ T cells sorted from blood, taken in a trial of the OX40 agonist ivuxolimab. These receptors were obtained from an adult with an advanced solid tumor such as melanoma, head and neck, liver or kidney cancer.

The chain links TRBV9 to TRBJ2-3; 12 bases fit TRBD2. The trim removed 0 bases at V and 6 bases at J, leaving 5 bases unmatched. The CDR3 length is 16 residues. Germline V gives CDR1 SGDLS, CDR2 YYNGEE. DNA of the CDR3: TGTGCCAGCAGCGTAGGCCTAGCGGGAGGGTGGGATACGCAGTATTTT. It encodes CASSVGLAGGWDTQYF.

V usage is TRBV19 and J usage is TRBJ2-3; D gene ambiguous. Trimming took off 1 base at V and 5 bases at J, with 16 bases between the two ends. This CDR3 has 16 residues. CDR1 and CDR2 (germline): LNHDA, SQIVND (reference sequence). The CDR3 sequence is CASSIGRNQHGDTQYF. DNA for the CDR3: TGTGCCAGTAGTATAGGTAGGAACCAGCATGGAGATACGCAGTATTTT. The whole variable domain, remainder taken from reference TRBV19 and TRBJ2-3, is DGGITQSPKYLFRKEGQNVTLSCEQNLNHDAMYWYRQDPGQGLRLIYYSQIVNDFQKGDIAEGYSVSREKKESFPLTVTSAQKNPTAFYLCASSIGRNQHGDTQYFGPGTRLTVL.

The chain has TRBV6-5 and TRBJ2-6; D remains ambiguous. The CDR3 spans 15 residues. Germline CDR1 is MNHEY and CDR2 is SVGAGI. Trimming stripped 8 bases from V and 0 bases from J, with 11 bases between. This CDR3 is CASSPATSGANVLTF. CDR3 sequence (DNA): TGTGCCAGCTCACCGGCCACCTCTGGGGCCAACGTCCTGACTTTC.

In DNA, the CDR3 is TGTGCCAGCAGCCACGGTGGAGATTCACCCCTCCACTTT. Encoded protein: CASSHGGDSPLHF. The V gene is TRBV7-8, the J gene TRBJ1-6; unclear D gene. The CDR3 spans 13 residues. Germline V gene sequence: CDR1 SGHVS, CDR2 FQNEAQ. Between the trimmed V and J ends, which lost 5 bases and 8 bases, there was a span of 10 bases.

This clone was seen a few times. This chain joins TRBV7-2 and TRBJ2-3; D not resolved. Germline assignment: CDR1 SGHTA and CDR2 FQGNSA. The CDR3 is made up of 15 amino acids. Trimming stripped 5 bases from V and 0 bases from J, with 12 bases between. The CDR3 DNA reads TGTGCCAGCAGCCTCGAGCACAGTAGCACAGATACGCAGTATTTT. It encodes CASSLEHSSTDTQYF.

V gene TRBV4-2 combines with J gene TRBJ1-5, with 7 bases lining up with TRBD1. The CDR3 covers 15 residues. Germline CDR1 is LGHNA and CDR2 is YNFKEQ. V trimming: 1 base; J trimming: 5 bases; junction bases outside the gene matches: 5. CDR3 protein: CASSQVGDRYQPQHF. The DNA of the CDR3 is TGTGCCAGCAGCCAAGTGGGGGACAGATATCAGCCCCAGCATTTT.

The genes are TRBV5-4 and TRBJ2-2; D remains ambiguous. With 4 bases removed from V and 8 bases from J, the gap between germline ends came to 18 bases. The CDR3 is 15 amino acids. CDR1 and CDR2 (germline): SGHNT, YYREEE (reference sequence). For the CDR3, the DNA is TGTGCCAGCAGCGGGCCCAGGACGGTGGTGGGGGAGCTGTTTTTT. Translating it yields CASSGPRTVVGELFF.

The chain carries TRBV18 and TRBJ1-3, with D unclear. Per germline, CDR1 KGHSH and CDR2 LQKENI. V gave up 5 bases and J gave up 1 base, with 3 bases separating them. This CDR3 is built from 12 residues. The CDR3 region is CASSGSGNTIYF. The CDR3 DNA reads TGTGCCAGCTCAGGTTCTGGAAACACCATATATTTT. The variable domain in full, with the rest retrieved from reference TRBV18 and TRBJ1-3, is NAGVMQNPRHLVRRRGQEARLRCSPMKGHSHVYWYRQLPEEGLKFMVYLQKENIIDESGMPKERFSAEFPKEGPSILRIQQVVRGDSAAYFCASSGSGNTIYFGEGSWLTVV.

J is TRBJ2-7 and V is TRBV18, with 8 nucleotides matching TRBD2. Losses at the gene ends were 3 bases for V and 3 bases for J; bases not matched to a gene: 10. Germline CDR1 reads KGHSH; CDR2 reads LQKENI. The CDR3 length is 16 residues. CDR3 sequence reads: CASSPDLAGFIYEQYF. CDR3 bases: TGTGCCAGCTCACCGGACTTAGCGGGATTTATCTACGAGCAGTACTTC.

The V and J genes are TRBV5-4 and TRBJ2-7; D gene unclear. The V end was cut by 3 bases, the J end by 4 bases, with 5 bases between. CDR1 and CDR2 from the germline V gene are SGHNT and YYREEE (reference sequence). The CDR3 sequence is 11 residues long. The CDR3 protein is CASSSLYEQYF. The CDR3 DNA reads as TGTGCCAGCAGCTCTCTTTACGAGCAGTACTTC.

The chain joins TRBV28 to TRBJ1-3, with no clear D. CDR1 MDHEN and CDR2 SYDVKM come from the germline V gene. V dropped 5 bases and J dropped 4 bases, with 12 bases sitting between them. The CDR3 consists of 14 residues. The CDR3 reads CASSLQSLGNTIYF. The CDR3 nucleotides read TGTGCCAGCAGTCTGCAGAGTCTCGGAAACACCATATATTTT.

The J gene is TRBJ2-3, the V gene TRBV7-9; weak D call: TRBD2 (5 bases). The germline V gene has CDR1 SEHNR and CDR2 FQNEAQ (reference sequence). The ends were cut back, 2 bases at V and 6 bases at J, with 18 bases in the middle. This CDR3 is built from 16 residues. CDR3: CASSLRSTQGGDTQYF. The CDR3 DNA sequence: TGTGCCAGCAGCTTAAGGTCAACGCAAGGCGGGGATACGCAGTATTTT.

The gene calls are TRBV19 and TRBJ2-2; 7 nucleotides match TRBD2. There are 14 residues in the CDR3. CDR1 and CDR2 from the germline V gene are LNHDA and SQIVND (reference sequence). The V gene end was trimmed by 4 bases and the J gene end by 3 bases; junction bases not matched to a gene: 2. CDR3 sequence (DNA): TGTGCCAGTAGTAGTAGCGGGTACACCGGGGAGCTGTTTTTT. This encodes CASSSSGYTGELFF. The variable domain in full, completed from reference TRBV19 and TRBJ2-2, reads DGGITQSPKYLFRKEGQNVTLSCEQNLNHDAMYWYRQDPGQGLRLIYYSQIVNDFQKGDIAEGYSVSREKKESFPLTVTSAQKNPTAFYLCASSSSGYTGELFFGEGSRLTVL.

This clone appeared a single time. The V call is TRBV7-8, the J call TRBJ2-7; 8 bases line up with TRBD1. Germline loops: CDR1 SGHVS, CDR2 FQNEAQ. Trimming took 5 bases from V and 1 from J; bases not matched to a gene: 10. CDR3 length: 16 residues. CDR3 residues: CASSPSTGTGSYEQYF. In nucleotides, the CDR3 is TGTGCCAGCAGCCCTTCGACCGGGACAGGTTCCTACGAGCAGTACTTC. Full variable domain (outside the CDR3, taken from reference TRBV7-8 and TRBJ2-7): GAGVSQSPRYKVAKRGQDVALRCDPISGHVSLFWYQQALGQGPEFLTYFQNEAQLDKSGLPSDRFFAERPEGSVSTLKIQRTQQEDSAVYLCASSPSTGTGSYEQYFGPGTRLTVT.

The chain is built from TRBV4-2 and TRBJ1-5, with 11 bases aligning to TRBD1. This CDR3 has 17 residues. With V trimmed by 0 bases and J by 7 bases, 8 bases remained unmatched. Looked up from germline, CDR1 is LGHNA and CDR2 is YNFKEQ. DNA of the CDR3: TGTGCCAGCAGCCAAGACACGGGACAGGGGGTGGACCAGCCCCAGCATTTT. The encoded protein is CASSQDTGQGVDQPQHF.

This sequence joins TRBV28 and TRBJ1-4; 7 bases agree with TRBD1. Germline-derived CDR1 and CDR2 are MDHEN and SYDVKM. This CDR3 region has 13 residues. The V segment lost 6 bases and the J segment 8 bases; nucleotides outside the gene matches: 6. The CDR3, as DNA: TGTGCCAGCAGGTCAGGGGGTGGAGAAAAACTGTTTTTT. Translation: CASRSGGGEKLFF. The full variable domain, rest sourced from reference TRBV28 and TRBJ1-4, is DVKVTQSSRYLVKRTGEKVFLECVQDMDHENMFWYRQDPGLGLRLIYFSYDVKMKEKGDIPEGYSVSREKKERFSLILESASTNQTSMYLCASRSGGGEKLFFGSGTQLSVL.

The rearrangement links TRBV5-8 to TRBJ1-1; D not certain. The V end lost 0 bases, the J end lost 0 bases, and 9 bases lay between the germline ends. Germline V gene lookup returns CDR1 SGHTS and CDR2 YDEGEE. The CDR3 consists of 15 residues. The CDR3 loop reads CASSLDGRLNTEAFF. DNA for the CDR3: TGTGCCAGCAGCTTGGACGGCAGATTGAACACTGAAGCTTTCTTT.

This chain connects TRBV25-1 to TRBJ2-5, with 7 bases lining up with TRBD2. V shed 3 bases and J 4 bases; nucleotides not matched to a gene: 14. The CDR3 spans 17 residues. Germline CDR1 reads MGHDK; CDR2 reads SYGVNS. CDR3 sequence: CASSDFLTGRGRETQYF. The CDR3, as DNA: TGTGCCAGCAGTGACTTTCTCACCGGACGCGGGAGAGAGACCCAGTACTTC.